This T cell receptor (beta chain) was profiled in a study of T cell changes during pregnancy in multiple sclerosis. This CDR3 region has 19 residues. Per germline, CDR1 SEHNR and CDR2 FQNEAQ (reference sequence). V lost 5 bases and J lost 0, with 23 bases in between. Profiled with immunoSEQ multiplex PCR; TCRdb holds only in-frame clones, not every one. The sample lists tens of thousands of clones, about 93% occurring once. The specimen comprised peripheral blood, sampled in the third trimester of pregnancy. The V gene is TRBV7-9, the J gene TRBJ2-1; tentative D call: TRBD1 (7 bases). This sequence originates from a female donor in good health, enrolled as a control in a pregnancy study. The chain's CDR3 is CASSPRRGQGLSSYNEQFF. The CDR3 DNA sequence: TGTGCCAGCAGCCCTAGGAGGGGGCAAGGATTAAGCTCCTACAATGAGCAGTTCTTC.